This is a list of T cell receptor beta chains from one sample in a study of a mutant IDH1 vaccine in newly diagnosed glioma. Assay used: immunoSEQ multiplex PCR; TCRdb lists only in-frame clones, some missing. The profile shows around 24,000 clones, approximately 93% of them singletons. Sequencing was performed on PBMCs, taken from a glioma patient treated with radiotherapy, temozolomide or both. The receptor source for this set is a man aged 35-49 years with glioma. Both conserved end residues are part of each CDR3. Each record gives: clone size, D gene, V gene, CDR3 protein. A D gene is named only where the DNA matches it firmly. Clone size is shown for a subset of rows, as once, few, many or a class of expanded clone.

size: .; D: .; V: TRBV30; CDR3: CAWSVVSGEQYF
size: .; D: .; V: TRBV7-3; CDR3: CASSLKRNTGELFF
size: .; D: .; V: TRBV5-6; CDR3: CASSLTDTQYF
size: .; D: .; V: TRBV6-6; CDR3: CASRKQGYEQYF
size: .; D: .; V: TRBV6-1; CDR3: CASSEAPNDEQYF
size: once; D: TRBD1; V: TRBV13; CDR3: CASSWTGLGELFF
size: .; D: .; V: TRBV7-8; CDR3: CASSLPVNNSPLHF
size: .; D: TRBD1; V: TRBV11-3; CDR3: CASSLRGLGTEAFF
size: .; D: .; V: TRBV6-5; CDR3: CASTTSGGNTIYF
size: few; D: .; V: TRBV19; CDR3: CASSMASIGTDTQYF
size: .; D: .; V: TRBV7-9; CDR3: CASSLLRTAGDEQFF
size: .; D: .; V: TRBV5-4; CDR3: CASSRGRNYEQYF
size: .; D: TRBD2; V: TRBV9; CDR3: CASSVVPLAGSSSTDTQYF
size: .; D: .; V: TRBV7-2; CDR3: CASSLDSSSSYEQYF
size: .; D: .; V: TRBV6-1; CDR3: CASSEYGIADTQYF
size: once; D: TRBD1; V: TRBV5-1; CDR3: CASSPGQGAIGYGYTF
size: .; D: .; V: TRBV15; CDR3: CATSRDLGVEQYF
size: .; D: TRBD1; V: TRBV6-6; CDR3: CASRQGSWGYTF
size: .; D: .; V: TRBV6-1; CDR3: CASSEAGSLEAFF
size: .; D: .; V: TRBV27; CDR3: CASSLLGHYNSPLHF
size: .; D: .; V: TRBV6-6; CDR3: CASSYSEVEAFF
size: .; D: .; V: TRBV10-3; CDR3: CAISESLGDTIMYGYTF
size: .; D: TRBD2; V: TRBV7-7; CDR3: CASSRGLAGDGETQYF
size: .; D: .; V: TRBV9; CDR3: CASSVGGGSLEQYF
size: .; D: .; V: TRBV15; CDR3: CATSSTGSYNEQFF
size: .; D: .; V: TRBV29-1; CDR3: CSASTGITEAFF
size: .; D: .; V: TRBV12-2; CDR3: CASRPNERGADENSYNEQFF
size: .; D: TRBD1; V: TRBV7-2; CDR3: CASRDRGPYNEQFF
size: once; D: .; V: TRBV5-1; CDR3: CASRPPNTGELFF
size: once; D: TRBD2; V: TRBV29-1; CDR3: CRKPGLAGVKAREETQYF
size: .; D: TRBD2; V: TRBV18; CDR3: CASSPLGLAGINNEQFF
size: .; D: .; V: TRBV4-1; CDR3: CASSPWTNSPSQFF
size: .; D: .; V: TRBV27; CDR3: CASSLSSRGAEAFF
size: .; D: .; V: TRBV29-1; CDR3: CSVATQGNQPQHF
size: .; D: .; V: TRBV9; CDR3: CASSVAIGFNSPLHF
size: .; D: .; V: TRBV7-9; CDR3: CASSSEHGNSPLHF
size: few; D: .; V: TRBV6-1; CDR3: CASSEAAYTTNEKLFF
size: .; D: .; V: TRBV7-9; CDR3: CASSRIGYYEQYF
size: .; D: .; V: TRBV10-2; CDR3: CASSEWRLNTEAFF
size: .; D: .; V: TRBV27; CDR3: CASSPLSAGQAYNEQFF
size: once; D: TRBD1; V: TRBV4-2; CDR3: CASSHRDRDPQPQHF
size: once; D: .; V: TRBV7-9; CDR3: CASSLVDEQFF
size: .; D: .; V: TRBV5-4; CDR3: CASSPPGWPFEGQYF
size: .; D: TRBD1; V: TRBV28; CDR3: CASSPYTGTEYGYTF
size: .; D: .; V: TRBV5-1; CDR3: CASSFLLRNTEAFF
size: .; D: .; V: TRBV27; CDR3: CASSFFLRGLDEQFF
size: .; D: TRBD2; V: TRBV13; CDR3: CASSLEDSGGYNEQFF
size: .; D: .; V: TRBV9; CDR3: CASSVRDSGNTIYF
size: .; D: .; V: TRBV6-6; CDR3: CASSKFSLTFSYEQYF
size: .; D: .; V: TRBV5-6; CDR3: CASSLLPDSYEQYF